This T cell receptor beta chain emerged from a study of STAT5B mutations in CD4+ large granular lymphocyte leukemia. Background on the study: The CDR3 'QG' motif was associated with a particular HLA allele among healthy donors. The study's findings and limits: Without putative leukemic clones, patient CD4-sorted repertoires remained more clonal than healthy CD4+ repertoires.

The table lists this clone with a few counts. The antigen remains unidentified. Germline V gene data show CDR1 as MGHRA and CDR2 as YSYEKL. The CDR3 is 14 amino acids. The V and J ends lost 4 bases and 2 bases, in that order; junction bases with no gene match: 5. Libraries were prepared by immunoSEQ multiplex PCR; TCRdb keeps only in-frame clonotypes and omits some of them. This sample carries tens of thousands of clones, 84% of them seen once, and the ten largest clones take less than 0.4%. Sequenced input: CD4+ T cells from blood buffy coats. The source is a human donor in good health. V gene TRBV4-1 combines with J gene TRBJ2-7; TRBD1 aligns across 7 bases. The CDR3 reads CASSRTGGTYEQYF. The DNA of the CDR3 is TGCGCCAGCAGCCGGACAGGAGGCACCTACGAGCAGTACTTC.